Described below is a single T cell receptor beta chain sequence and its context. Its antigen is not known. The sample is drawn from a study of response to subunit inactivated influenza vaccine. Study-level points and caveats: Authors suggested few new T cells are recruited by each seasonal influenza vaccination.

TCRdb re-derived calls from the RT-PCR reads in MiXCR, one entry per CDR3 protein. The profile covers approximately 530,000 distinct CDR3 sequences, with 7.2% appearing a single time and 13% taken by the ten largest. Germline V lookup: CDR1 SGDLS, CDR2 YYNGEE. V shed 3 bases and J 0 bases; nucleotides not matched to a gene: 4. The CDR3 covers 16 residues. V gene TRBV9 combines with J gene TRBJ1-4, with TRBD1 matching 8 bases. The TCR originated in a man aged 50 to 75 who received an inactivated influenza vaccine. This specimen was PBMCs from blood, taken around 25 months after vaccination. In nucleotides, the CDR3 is TGTGCCAGCAGCGACCGGACAGGGACAACTAATGAAAAACTGTTTTTT. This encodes CASSDRTGTTNEKLFF.